This T cell receptor beta chain was found in a study of cytomegalovirus exposure and HLA in healthy donors. At the level of the study: Out of 150 million to 200 million T cells, an earlier analysis found 117 million unique TCR beta sequences in total.

Primers: 60 Vbeta forward and 13 Jbeta reverse. Clones were sequenced by immunoSEQ multiplex PCR, and TCRdb holds only the in-frame ones, with some missing. Seen here are fewer than 150,000 clones, around 83% observed once, and the top ten hold roughly 4%. The germline V gene encodes CDR1 SGHDT and CDR2 YYEEEE. The CDR3 contains 12 residues. With 1 base removed from V and 7 bases from J, the gap between germline ends came to 6 bases. Study-level points and caveats: A few chains tied to CMV proved CMV antigen-specific in vitro.

Worth noting for this clone: What it recognizes is unknown.

This clonotype was obtained from a man aged 40-55 years in good health and CMV-seropositive. V is TRBV5-6 and J is TRBJ2-1; D is unclear. Sequenced: PBMCs. The CDR3 nucleotides are TGTGCCAGCAGCTTGCCAGCGAATGAGCAGTTCTTC. It translates to CASSLPANEQFF.